The rows below give T cell receptor beta chains drawn from one sample of a study of blood T cell repertoires in COVID-19. Profiled with immunoSEQ multiplex PCR; TCRdb holds only in-frame clones, not every one. The sample contains fewer than 300,000 clones, approximately 82% of which appear only once. Sample: peripheral blood. All receptors come from a woman under 30 with acute or convalescent COVID-19. The CDR3 runs from the conserved cysteine through the conserved F or W. The D gene is left open where the match is weak. Size values are once, few and many counts, or a class for expanded clones, and some rows have none.

J gene,V gene,clone size,D gene,CDR3 DNA,CDR3 protein
TRBJ2-1,TRBV3-1/TRBV3-2,.,.,TGTGCCAGCAGCCAGGGGGGTAGCTCCTACAATGAGCAGTTCTTC,CASSQGGSSYNEQFF
TRBJ2-3,TRBV30,once,.,TGTGCCTGGAGCCAGGCAGGGGTGCCAGATACGCAGTATTTT,CAWSQAGVPDTQYF
TRBJ1-1,TRBV12-5,.,.,TGTGCTAGTGGTTTTGGTTCCCTCGGCAGGGGATACACTGAAGCTTTCTTT,CASGFGSLGRGYTEAFF
TRBJ2-7,TRBV5-1,.,TRBD1,TGCGCCAGCAGATTGAAGTCCGGGACAGGGTTTTGGGAGCAGTACTTC,CASRLKSGTGFWEQYF
TRBJ2-7,TRBV13,.,.,TGTGCCAGCAGCCAACGCGGACAGCGGGGCTCCTACGAGCAGTACTTC,CASSQRGQRGSYEQYF
TRBJ2-7,TRBV15,.,.,TGTGCCACCAGCAGAGATCATCGGGGGGCCGAGCAGTACTTC,CATSRDHRGAEQYF
TRBJ2-7,TRBV29-1,few,.,TGCAGCGTTGAATCTCGCAGGGGAAGCTCCTACGAGCAGTACTTC,CSVESRRGSSYEQYF
TRBJ1-3,TRBV2,few,TRBD1,TGTGCCAGCAGTCGGGACAGGGAAGGAAACACCATATATTTT,CASSRDREGNTIYF
TRBJ2-7,TRBV5-1,few,TRBD2,TGCGCCAGCAGCTCCCTAGCGGGAGCCGAGCAGTACTTC,CASSSLAGAEQYF
TRBJ1-2,TRBV18,.,.,TGTGCCAGCTCACCACCGTGGGCAGCAAGAAGCAACTATGGCTACACCTTC,CASSPPWAARSNYGYTF
TRBJ2-1,TRBV18,.,TRBD1,TGTGCCAGCTCACCACCGGGCACAGGGGGCTCCTACAATGAGCAGTTCTTC,CASSPPGTGGSYNEQFF
TRBJ2-1,TRBV7-6,.,TRBD1,TGTGCCAGCAGCGTTGGACAGGGGATCTCCTACAATGAGCAGTTCTTC,CASSVGQGISYNEQFF
TRBJ2-7,TRBV20-1,.,.,TGCAGTGCTATTTTAACCTACGAGCAGTACTTC,CSAILTYEQYF
TRBJ2-3,TRBV5-1,.,TRBD2,TGCGCCAGCAGCTTGGCCGGGGCGGGAGGGCCTTCCGATACGCAGTATTTT,CASSLAGAGGPSDTQYF
TRBJ2-1,TRBV4-3,few,TRBD2,TGCGCCAGCAGCCAAGCGGGGGGTCTAGCGGGCAGCTCCTACAATGAGCAGTTCTTC,CASSQAGGLAGSSYNEQFF
TRBJ2-1,TRBV15,.,.,TGTGCCACGGAGATGGGGGGAGGTACTGAGCAGTTCTTC,CATEMGGGTEQFF
TRBJ2-2,TRBV19,.,.,TGTGCCAGTAGTATAGTAGTCAGGGTTTCCCCCAACCAATATGACGGGGAGCTGTTTTTT,CASSIVVRVSPNQYDGELFF
TRBJ2-3,TRBV5-4,.,TRBD1,TGTGCCAGCAGAGCACCGGGACAGGGGGCGATGGATACGCAGTATTTT,CASRAPGQGAMDTQYF
TRBJ2-7,TRBV7-2,.,TRBD1,TGTGCCAGCAGCTTATCAGGACAGGGGGGGTACTACGAGCAGTACTTC,CASSLSGQGGYYEQYF
TRBJ1-1,TRBV4-3,.,.,TGCGCCAGCAGCCAAACCGAGGTGTCCAACACTGAAGCTTTCTTT,CASSQTEVSNTEAFF
TRBJ1-1,TRBV3-1/TRBV3-2,few,.,TGTGCCAGCAGCCAAGAGGTACGGGATAGGGGGACTGAAGCTTTCTTT,CASSQEVRDRGTEAFF
TRBJ2-1,TRBV19,few,.,TGTGCCAGTAGTATTTCTTTACGGTCGCCCTCCTACAATGAGCAGTTCTTC,CASSISLRSPSYNEQFF
TRBJ1-3,TRBV9,.,.,TGTGCCAGCAGCGAGACTCCTTTTGGGACACGCTCTGGAAACACCATATATTTT,CASSETPFGTRSGNTIYF
TRBJ2-5,TRBV3-1/TRBV3-2,.,TRBD1,TGTGCCAGCAGCCAAGGGACAGGGGACCAAGAGACCCAGTACTTC,CASSQGTGDQETQYF
TRBJ1-2,TRBV29-1,.,.,TGCAGCGTTGAACCCTCGACAGGCTCTAACTATGGCTACACCTTC,CSVEPSTGSNYGYTF
TRBJ1-4,TRBV4-1,.,.,TGCGCCAGCAGCCAAAAAACCCGACAGGATGATAATGAAAAACTGTTTTTT,CASSQKTRQDDNEKLFF
TRBJ2-5,TRBV12-5,once,TRBD1,TGTGCTAGTGCCCTGACAGGGATCGAACAAGAGACCCAGTACTTC,CASALTGIEQETQYF
TRBJ2-1,TRBV7-3,.,.,TGTGCCAGCAGCTTAACCATGGGCGGGGTGGGTGAGCAGTTCTTC,CASSLTMGGVGEQFF